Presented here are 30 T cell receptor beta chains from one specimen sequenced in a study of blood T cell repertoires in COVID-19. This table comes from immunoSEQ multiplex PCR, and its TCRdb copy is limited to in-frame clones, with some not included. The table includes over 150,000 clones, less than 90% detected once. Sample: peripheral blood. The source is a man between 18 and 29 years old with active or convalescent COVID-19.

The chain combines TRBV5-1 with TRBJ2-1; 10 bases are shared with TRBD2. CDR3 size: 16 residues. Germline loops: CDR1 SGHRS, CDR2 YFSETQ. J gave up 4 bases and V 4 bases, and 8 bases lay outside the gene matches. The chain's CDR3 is CASSVKREGLYNEQFF. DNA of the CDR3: TGCGCCAGCAGCGTGAAGCGGGAGGGCCTTTACAATGAGCAGTTCTTC. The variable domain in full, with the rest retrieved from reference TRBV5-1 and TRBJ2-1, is KAGVTQTPRYLIKTRGQQVTLSCSPISGHRSVSWYQQTPGQGLQFLFEYFSETQRNKGNFPGRFSGRQFSNSRSEMNVSTLELGDSALYLCASSVKREGLYNEQFFGPGTRLTVL.

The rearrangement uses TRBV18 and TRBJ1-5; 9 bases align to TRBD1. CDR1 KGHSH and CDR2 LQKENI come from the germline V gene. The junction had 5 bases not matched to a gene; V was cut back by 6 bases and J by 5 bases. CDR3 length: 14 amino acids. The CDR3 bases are TGTGCCAGCTCCGGACAGGGGAGGGATCAGCCCCAGCATTTT. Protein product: CASSGQGRDQPQHF. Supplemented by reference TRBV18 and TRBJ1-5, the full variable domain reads NAGVMQNPRHLVRRRGQEARLRCSPMKGHSHVYWYRQLPEEGLKFMVYLQKENIIDESGMPKERFSAEFPKEGPSILRIQQVVRGDSAAYFCASSGQGRDQPQHFGDGTRLSIL.

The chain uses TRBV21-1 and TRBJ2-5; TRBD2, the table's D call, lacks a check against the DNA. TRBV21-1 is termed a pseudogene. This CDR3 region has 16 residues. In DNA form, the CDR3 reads TGTGCCAGCAGCAAATCACCAGCGGGTCGTCAAGAGACCCAGTACTTC. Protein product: CASSKSPAGRQETQYF.

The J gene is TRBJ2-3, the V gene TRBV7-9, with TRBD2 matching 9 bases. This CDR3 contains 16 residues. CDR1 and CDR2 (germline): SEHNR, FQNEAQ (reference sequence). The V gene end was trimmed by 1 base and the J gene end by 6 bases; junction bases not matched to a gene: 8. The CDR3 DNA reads TGTGCCAGCAGCTTAGTTGCTAGCGGGAAGGCTGATACGCAGTATTTT. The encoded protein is CASSLVASGKADTQYF.

For the CDR3, the DNA is TGCGCCAGCAGCTCTACCGGGGAGGGCCCCTATGGCTACACCTTC. Translating it yields CASSSTGEGPYGYTF. The chain has TRBV5-1 and TRBJ1-2; no definite D call. The CDR3 consists of 15 residues. The germline gives CDR1 SGHRS, CDR2 YFSETQ. V was pared by 3 bases and J by 4 bases, with 16 bases between.

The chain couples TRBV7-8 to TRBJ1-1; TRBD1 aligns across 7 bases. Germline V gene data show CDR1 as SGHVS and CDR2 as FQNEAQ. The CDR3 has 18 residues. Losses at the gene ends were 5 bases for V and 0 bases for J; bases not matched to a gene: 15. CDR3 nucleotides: TGTGCCAGCAGCGCAACTCACAGGGGACTCACTTTGAACACTGAAGCTTTCTTT. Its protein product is CASSATHRGLTLNTEAFF.

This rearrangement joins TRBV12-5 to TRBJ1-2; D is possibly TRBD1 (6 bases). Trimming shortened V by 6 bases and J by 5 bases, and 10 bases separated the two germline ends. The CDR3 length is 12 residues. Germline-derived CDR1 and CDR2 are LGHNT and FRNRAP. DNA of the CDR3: TGTGCTAGTGGCAGGCAGGGGTATGGCTACACCTTC. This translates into CASGRQGYGYTF.

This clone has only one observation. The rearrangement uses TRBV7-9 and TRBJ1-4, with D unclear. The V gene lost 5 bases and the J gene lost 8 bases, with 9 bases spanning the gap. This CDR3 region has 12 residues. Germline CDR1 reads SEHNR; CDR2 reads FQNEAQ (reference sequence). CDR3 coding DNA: TGTGCCAGCAGCCCGGGTACAGAAAAACTGTTTTTT. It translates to CASSPGTEKLFF.

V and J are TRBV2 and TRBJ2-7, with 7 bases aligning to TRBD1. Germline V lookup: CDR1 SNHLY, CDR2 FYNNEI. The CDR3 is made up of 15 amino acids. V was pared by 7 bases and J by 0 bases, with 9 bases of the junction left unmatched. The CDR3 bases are TGTGCCAGCACCCGGTCGTGGGACAGCTCCTACGAGCAGTACTTC. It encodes CASTRSWDSSYEQYF.

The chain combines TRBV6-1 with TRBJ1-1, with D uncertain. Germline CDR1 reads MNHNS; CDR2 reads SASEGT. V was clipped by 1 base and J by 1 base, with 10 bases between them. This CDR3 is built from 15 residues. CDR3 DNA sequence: TGTGCCAGCAGTGAAGTTGGCAGGCCGAACACTGAAGCTTTCTTT. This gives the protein CASSEVGRPNTEAFF.

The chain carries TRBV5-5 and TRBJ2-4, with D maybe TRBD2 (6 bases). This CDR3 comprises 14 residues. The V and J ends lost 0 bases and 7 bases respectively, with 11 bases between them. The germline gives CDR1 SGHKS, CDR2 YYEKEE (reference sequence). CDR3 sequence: CASSLARGRNIQYF. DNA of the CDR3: TGTGCCAGCAGCTTGGCCCGAGGGAGGAACATTCAGTACTTC.

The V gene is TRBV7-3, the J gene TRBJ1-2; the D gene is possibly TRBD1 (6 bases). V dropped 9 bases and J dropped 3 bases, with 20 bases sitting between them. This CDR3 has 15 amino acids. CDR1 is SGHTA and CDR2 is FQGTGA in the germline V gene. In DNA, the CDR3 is TGTGCCAGTAAGAAGATATCGCACAGGGACTATGGCTACACCTTC. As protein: CASKKISHRDYGYTF.

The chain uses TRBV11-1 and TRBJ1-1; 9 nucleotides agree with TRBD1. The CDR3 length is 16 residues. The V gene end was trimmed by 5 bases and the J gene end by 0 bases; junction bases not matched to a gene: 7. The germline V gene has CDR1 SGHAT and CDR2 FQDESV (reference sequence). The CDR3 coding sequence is TGTGCCAGCAGCAACCGGGACAGGGTCATGAACACTGAAGCTTTCTTT. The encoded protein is CASSNRDRVMNTEAFF.

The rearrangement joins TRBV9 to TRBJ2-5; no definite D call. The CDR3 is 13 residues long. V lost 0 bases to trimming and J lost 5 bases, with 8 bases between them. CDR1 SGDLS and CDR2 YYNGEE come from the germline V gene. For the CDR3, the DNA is TGTGCCAGCAGCGTAGCGGGTGGGGAGACCCAGTACTTC. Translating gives CASSVAGGETQYF.

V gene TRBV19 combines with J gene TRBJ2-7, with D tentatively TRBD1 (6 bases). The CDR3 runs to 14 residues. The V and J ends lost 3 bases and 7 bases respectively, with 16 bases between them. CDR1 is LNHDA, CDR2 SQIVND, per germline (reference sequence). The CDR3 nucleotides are TGTGCCAGTAGTATTTCGACAGGTTCTGGGGAGCAGTACTTC. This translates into CASSISTGSGEQYF.

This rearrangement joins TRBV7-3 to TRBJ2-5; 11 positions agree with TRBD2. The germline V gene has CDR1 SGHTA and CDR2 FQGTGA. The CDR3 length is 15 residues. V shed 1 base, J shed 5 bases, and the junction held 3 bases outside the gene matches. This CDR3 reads CASSLMTSGTETQYF. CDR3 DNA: TGTGCCAGCAGCTTAATGACTAGCGGGACGGAGACCCAGTACTTC. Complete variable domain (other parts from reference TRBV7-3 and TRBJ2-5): GAGVSQTPSNKVTEKGKYVELRCDPISGHTALYWYRQSLGQGPEFLIYFQGTGAADDSGLPNDRFFAVRPEGSVSTLKIQRTERGDSAVYLCASSLMTSGTETQYFGPGTRLLVL.

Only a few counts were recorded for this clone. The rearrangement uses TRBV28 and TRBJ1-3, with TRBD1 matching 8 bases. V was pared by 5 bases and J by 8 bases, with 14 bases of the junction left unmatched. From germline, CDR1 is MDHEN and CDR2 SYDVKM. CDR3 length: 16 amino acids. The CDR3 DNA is TGTGCCAGCAGTGTCACCGGGACAGGAAACCGGGACACCATATATTTT. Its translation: CASSVTGTGNRDTIYF.

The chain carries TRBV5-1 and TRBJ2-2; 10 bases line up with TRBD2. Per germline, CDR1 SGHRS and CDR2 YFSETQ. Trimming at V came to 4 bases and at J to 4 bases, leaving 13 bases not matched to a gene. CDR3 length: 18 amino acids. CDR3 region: CASSPPISGGAGTGELFF. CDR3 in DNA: TGCGCCAGCAGCCCGCCAATCAGCGGGGGGGCGGGCACCGGGGAGCTGTTTTTT.

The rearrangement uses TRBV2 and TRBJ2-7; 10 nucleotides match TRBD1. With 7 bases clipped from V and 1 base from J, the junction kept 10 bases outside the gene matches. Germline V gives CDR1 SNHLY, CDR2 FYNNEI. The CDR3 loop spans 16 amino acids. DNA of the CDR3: TGTGCCAGCATCAAGTTTCCGGGACAGGGGTCCTACGAGCAGTACTTC. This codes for CASIKFPGQGSYEQYF.

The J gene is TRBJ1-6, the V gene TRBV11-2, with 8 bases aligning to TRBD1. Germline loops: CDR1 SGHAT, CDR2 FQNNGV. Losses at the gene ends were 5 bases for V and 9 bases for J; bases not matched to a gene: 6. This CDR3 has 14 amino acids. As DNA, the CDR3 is TGTGCCAGCAGCCCTGGACAGGGAGCTTCACCCCTCCACTTT. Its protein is CASSPGQGASPLHF.

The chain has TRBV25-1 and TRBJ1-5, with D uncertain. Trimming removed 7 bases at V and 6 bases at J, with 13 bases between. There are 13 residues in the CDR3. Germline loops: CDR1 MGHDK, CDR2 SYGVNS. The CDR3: CASNEEGGQPQHF. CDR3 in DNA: TGTGCCAGCAATGAGGAGGGAGGTCAGCCCCAGCATTTT.

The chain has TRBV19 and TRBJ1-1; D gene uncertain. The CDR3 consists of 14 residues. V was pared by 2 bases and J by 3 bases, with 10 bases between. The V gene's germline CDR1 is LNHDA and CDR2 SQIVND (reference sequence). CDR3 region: CASSISWSDTEAFF. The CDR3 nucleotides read TGTGCCAGTAGTATAAGCTGGTCGGACACTGAAGCTTTCTTT.

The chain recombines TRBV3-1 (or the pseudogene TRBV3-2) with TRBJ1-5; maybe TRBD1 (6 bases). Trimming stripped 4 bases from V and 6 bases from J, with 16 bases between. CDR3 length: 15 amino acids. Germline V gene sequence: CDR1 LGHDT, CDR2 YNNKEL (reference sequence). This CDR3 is CASSPEVGAVQPQHF. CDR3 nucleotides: TGTGCCAGCAGCCCTGAAGTGGGGGCGGTTCAGCCCCAGCATTTT.

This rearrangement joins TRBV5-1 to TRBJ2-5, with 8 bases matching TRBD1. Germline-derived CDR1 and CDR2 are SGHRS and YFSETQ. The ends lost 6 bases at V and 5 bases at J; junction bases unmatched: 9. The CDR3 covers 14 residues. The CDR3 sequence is CASKPGGFGETQYF. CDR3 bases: TGCGCCAGCAAACCAGGGGGCTTTGGGGAGACCCAGTACTTC.

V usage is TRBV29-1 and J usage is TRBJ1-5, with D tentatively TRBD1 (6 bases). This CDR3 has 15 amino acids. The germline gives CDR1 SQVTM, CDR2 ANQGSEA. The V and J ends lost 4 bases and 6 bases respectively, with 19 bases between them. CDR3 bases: TGCAGCGTTGGTAATGGGTTGGGGGCCGGTCAGCCCCAGCATTTT. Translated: CSVGNGLGAGQPQHF.

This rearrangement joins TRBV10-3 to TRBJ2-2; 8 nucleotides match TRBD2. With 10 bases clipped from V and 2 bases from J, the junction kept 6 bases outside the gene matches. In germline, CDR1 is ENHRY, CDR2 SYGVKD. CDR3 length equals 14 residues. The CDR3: CATQRGPNTGELFF. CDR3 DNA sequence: TGTGCCACGCAGCGGGGGCCAAACACCGGGGAGCTGTTTTTT.

The CDR3 DNA is TGCGCCAGCAGTGATTGGACCCTTAAGGGGGACACTGAAGCTTTCTTT. The encoded protein is CASSDWTLKGDTEAFF. The chain links TRBV10-1 to TRBJ1-1; the D gene is possibly TRBD1 (6 bases). Germline loops: CDR1 WNHNN, CDR2 SYGVQD (reference sequence). V was trimmed by 3 bases and J by 3 bases, leaving 17 bases between them. This CDR3 has 16 amino acids.

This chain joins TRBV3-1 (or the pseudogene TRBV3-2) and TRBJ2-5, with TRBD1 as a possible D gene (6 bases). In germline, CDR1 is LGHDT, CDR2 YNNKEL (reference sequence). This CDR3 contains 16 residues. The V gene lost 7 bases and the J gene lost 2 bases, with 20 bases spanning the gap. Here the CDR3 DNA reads TGTGCCAGCACAACTTGGGGGCTCGAGATTCAAGAGACCCAGTACTTC. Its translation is CASTTWGLEIQETQYF.

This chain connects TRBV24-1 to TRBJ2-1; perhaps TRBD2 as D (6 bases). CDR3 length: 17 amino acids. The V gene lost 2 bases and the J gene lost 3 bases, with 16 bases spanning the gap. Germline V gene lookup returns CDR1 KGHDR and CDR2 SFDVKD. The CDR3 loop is CATSDSPGRGDYNEQFF. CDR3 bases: TGTGCCACCAGTGATTCCCCAGGGCGGGGAGACTACAATGAGCAGTTCTTC.

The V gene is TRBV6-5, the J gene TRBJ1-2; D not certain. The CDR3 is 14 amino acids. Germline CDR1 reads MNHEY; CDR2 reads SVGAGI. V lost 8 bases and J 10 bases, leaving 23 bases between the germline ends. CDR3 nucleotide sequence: TGTGCCAGCGCGGCCCTTTTGGTGCCTAAGGACTACACCTTC. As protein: CASAALLVPKDYTF.